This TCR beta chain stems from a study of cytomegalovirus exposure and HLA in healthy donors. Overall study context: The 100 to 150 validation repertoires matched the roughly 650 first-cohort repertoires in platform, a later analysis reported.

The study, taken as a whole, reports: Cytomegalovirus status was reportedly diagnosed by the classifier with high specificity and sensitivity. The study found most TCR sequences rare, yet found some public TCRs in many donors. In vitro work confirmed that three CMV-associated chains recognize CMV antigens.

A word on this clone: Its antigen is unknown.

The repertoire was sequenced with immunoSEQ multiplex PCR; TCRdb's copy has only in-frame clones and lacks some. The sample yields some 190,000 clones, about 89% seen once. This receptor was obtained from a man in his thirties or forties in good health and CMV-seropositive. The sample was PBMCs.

CDR3 in amino acids: CASSIIGGRVHNEQFF. In nucleotides, the CDR3 is TGTGCCAGTAGTATCATTGGCGGGAGGGTGCACAATGAGCAGTTCTTC. V and J are TRBV19 and TRBJ2-1; 9 bases line up with TRBD2. Germline V gene sequence: CDR1 LNHDA, CDR2 SQIVND (reference sequence). With 3 bases clipped from V and 5 bases from J, the junction kept 8 bases outside the gene matches. CDR3 length equals 16 residues.